This passage covers 22 T cell receptor beta chains from one sample sequenced in a study of blood T cell repertoires in COVID-19 (dated by TCRdb to 2018 to 2021). Library preparation used the immunoSEQ multiplex PCR assay. This is the immuneACCESS table as TCRdb keeps it, with only in-frame sequences that have V and J called. A part of the clones is gone; compared with another copy, unresolved V genes explain less than half, and the rest is unexplained. Present in this sample are 150,000 to 200,000 clones, approximately 81% of which were seen just once. The top ten clones comprise about 3.5% of the sample. The sequenced sample consisted of peripheral blood. The receptor source for this set is a human donor with acute or convalescent COVID-19. The donor label of this sample is uncertain.

This clone came up a few times. J is TRBJ2-2 and V is TRBV4-1; perhaps TRBD1 as D (7 bases). The CDR3 has 17 amino acids. With 1 base removed from V and 6 bases from J, the gap between germline ends came to 18 bases. CDR1 is MGHRA and CDR2 is YSYEKL in the germline V gene. CDR3 coding DNA: TGCGCCAGCAGCCAAGGGGGGGCTAGGGGGCGCTCCGGGGAGCTGTTTTTT. Translating it yields CASSQGGARGRSGELFF.

The chain is built from TRBV18 and TRBJ1-1, with a possible D match to TRBD1 (5 bases). CDR1 KGHSH and CDR2 LQKENI come from the germline V gene. This CDR3 has 17 amino acids. V shed 3 bases and J shed 0 bases, with 17 bases lying between them. CDR3 nucleotides: TGTGCCAGCTCACCGAGCACAATAGGGGCCATGAACACTGAAGCTTTCTTT. Translation: CASSPSTIGAMNTEAFF.

This clone was observed a single time. The chain recombines TRBV19 with TRBJ1-6, with 7 bases that match TRBD1. This CDR3 has 15 residues. Germline CDR1 and CDR2: LNHDA and SQIVND (reference sequence). V lost 4 bases, J lost 6 bases, and 6 bases stayed unmatched. CDR3 sequence: CASSNRQGANSPLHF. The CDR3 DNA sequence: TGTGCCAGTAGTAACCGACAGGGTGCTAATTCACCCCTCCACTTT. Full variable domain (rest looked up from reference TRBV19 and TRBJ1-6): DGGITQSPKYLFRKEGQNVTLSCEQNLNHDAMYWYRQDPGQGLRLIYYSQIVNDFQKGDIAEGYSVSREKKESFPLTVTSAQKNPTAFYLCASSNRQGANSPLHFGNGTRLTVT.

The V gene is TRBV4-1, the J gene TRBJ1-2, with D perhaps TRBD1 (5 bases). The V and J ends lost 4 bases and 4 bases respectively, with 16 bases between them. The CDR3 sequence is 15 residues long. The germline V gene encodes CDR1 MGHRA and CDR2 YSYEKL. The CDR3: CASSPDPQGTYGYTF. The DNA for the CDR3 is TGCGCCAGCAGCCCAGACCCTCAGGGAACCTATGGCTACACCTTC.

This clone has a single count. V and J are TRBV19 and TRBJ1-2; tentative D call: TRBD1 (6 bases). The CDR3 sequence is 14 residues long. Germline CDR1 LNHDA, CDR2 SQIVND (reference sequence). The germline V and J ends were trimmed by 6 bases and 0 bases, with 11 bases remaining between them. The CDR3: CASRADRANYGYTF. DNA of the CDR3: TGTGCCAGTAGGGCGGACAGAGCTAACTATGGCTACACCTTC. The variable domain in full, completed from reference TRBV19 and TRBJ1-2, reads DGGITQSPKYLFRKEGQNVTLSCEQNLNHDAMYWYRQDPGQGLRLIYYSQIVNDFQKGDIAEGYSVSREKKESFPLTVTSAQKNPTAFYLCASRADRANYGYTFGSGTRLTVV.

J is TRBJ2-7 and V is TRBV19; 7 nucleotides align to TRBD1. Per germline, CDR1 LNHDA and CDR2 SQIVND (reference sequence). The CDR3 covers 15 residues. V trimming: 1 base; J trimming: 2 bases; junction bases outside the gene matches: 5. The CDR3 is CASSIGGTVAYEQYF. In nucleotides, the CDR3 is TGTGCCAGTAGTATAGGAGGGACAGTGGCCTACGAGCAGTACTTC.

This clone was counted a single time. The genes are TRBV7-9 and TRBJ2-1; TRBD1 aligns across 7 bases. CDR1 is SEHNR and CDR2 is FQNEAQ in the germline V gene (reference sequence). J gave up 8 bases and V 7 bases, and 11 bases lay outside the gene matches. The CDR3 runs to 14 residues. Here the CDR3 reads CASTSTGTVDEQFF. CDR3 bases: TGTGCCAGCACCTCAACCGGGACAGTCGATGAGCAGTTCTTC.

This chain uses TRBV7-2 with TRBJ2-1; 12 nucleotides line up with TRBD2. CDR3 size: 19 residues. Germline V lookup: CDR1 SGHTA, CDR2 FQGNSA. V dropped 3 bases and J dropped 0; count of bases not matched to a gene: 9. The CDR3 loop reads CASSLILAGGVSSYNEQFF. The CDR3 DNA follows: TGTGCCAGCAGCTTGATCCTAGCGGGGGGGGTAAGCTCCTACAATGAGCAGTTCTTC.

The gene calls are TRBV18 and TRBJ1-1, with TRBD1 matching 8 bases. V was clipped by 4 bases and J by 2 bases; unmatched bases: 3. Germline CDR1 is KGHSH and CDR2 is LQKENI. This CDR3 region has 14 residues. The CDR3 DNA reads TGTGCCAGCTCACGACAGGGGAAAAACACTGAAGCTTTCTTT. This gives the protein CASSRQGKNTEAFF. The full variable domain, in which reference TRBV18 and TRBJ1-1 provide the parts outside the CDR3, is NAGVMQNPRHLVRRRGQEARLRCSPMKGHSHVYWYRQLPEEGLKFMVYLQKENIIDESGMPKERFSAEFPKEGPSILRIQQVVRGDSAAYFCASSRQGKNTEAFFGQGTRLTVV.

This clone was detected only a few times. The V call is TRBV4-1, the J call TRBJ1-1; TRBD1 matches 7 bases. The CDR3 runs 21 residues. The V segment lost 3 bases and the J segment 0 bases; nucleotides outside the gene matches: 22. Germline CDR1 and CDR2: MGHRA and YSYEKL. CDR3 amino acids: CASSQSEYQRGNRGMNTEAFF. As DNA, the CDR3 is TGCGCCAGCAGCCAGTCGGAATATCAGCGGGGGAACAGGGGCATGAACACTGAAGCTTTCTTT.

This clone was found once. This rearrangement joins TRBV29-1 to TRBJ2-1; TRBD2 might be the D (6 bases). The CDR3 spans 15 residues. The V gene's germline CDR1 is SQVTM and CDR2 ANQGSEA. Deletions cut 4 bases from V and 4 bases from J, with 17 bases between. The CDR3 coding sequence is TGCAGCGTTGGAACAAGGACTACCATTTACAATGAGCAGTTCTTC. Translation gives CSVGTRTTIYNEQFF.

V is TRBV6-1 and J is TRBJ2-7; 9 nucleotides agree with TRBD1. The V segment lost 3 bases and the J segment 2 bases; nucleotides outside the gene matches: 5. Germline CDR1 is MNHNS and CDR2 is SASEGT. CDR3 length equals 15 residues. The CDR3, as DNA: TGTGCCAGCAGTGACCAACAGGGGGCCACCTACGAGCAGTACTTC. Translating gives CASSDQQGATYEQYF.

The V call is TRBV14, the J call TRBJ2-2, with 7 bases aligning to TRBD1. The CDR3 length is 15 residues. After removal of 6 bases from V and 1 base from J, the junction contained 5 bases not matched to a gene. From germline, CDR1 is SGHDN and CDR2 FVKESK. Written as DNA, the CDR3 is TGTGCCAGCAGGACCGGGACAGAGAACACCGGGGAGCTGTTTTTT. It yields the protein CASRTGTENTGELFF.

CDR3 sequence: CASSKRQVEGNTEAFF. CDR3 nucleotide sequence: TGTGCCAGCAGCAAAAGACAGGTCGAGGGGAACACTGAAGCTTTCTTT. This chain uses TRBV9 with TRBJ1-1; TRBD1 is a possible D gene (6 bases). Germline assignment: CDR1 SGDLS and CDR2 YYNGEE. The germline V and J ends were trimmed by 4 bases and 1 base, with 17 bases remaining between them. The CDR3 consists of 16 residues.

The chain employs TRBV2 and TRBJ1-1, with a possible D match to TRBD1 (5 bases). CDR3 length: 13 residues. CDR1 and CDR2 from the germline V gene are SNHLY and FYNNEI. Trimming stripped 8 bases from V and 2 bases from J, with 12 bases between. CDR3 loop: CASAGYGNTEAFF. CDR3 nucleotide sequence: TGTGCCAGCGCAGGGTATGGAAACACTGAAGCTTTCTTT. Looking up the rest from reference TRBV2 and TRBJ1-1 gives the full variable domain: EPEVTQTPSHQVTQMGQEVILRCVPISNHLYFYWYRQILGQKVEFLVSFYNNEISEKSEIFDDQFSVERPDGSNFTLKIRSTKLEDSAMYFCASAGYGNTEAFFGQGTRLTVV.

V usage is TRBV7-3 and J usage is TRBJ2-1; D is possibly TRBD2 (6 bases). Germline-derived CDR1 and CDR2 are SGHTA and FQGTGA. V lost 6 bases to trimming and J lost 9 bases, with 18 bases between them. The CDR3 has 14 amino acids. CDR3 sequence reads: CASRPQPGSPEQFF. DNA for the CDR3: TGTGCCAGCAGACCACAACCCGGGAGCCCTGAGCAGTTCTTC.

V gene TRBV6-2 or TRBV6-3 combines with J gene TRBJ2-7; 8 positions agree with TRBD1. J gave up 2 bases and V 4 bases, and 10 bases lay outside the gene matches. Germline-derived CDR1 and CDR2 are MNHEY and SVGEGT. The CDR3 runs to 16 residues. The CDR3 is CASSFKRQGRPYEQYF. CDR3 nucleotides: TGTGCCAGCAGTTTCAAGAGACAGGGGCGCCCCTACGAGCAGTACTTC.

The chain uses TRBV9 and TRBJ2-1; TRBD1 is a possible D gene (5 bases). This CDR3 contains 15 residues. From germline, CDR1 is SGDLS and CDR2 YYNGEE. Deletions cut 7 bases from V and 4 bases from J, with 18 bases between. The CDR3 loop is CASALDVGAYNEQFF. Here the CDR3 DNA reads TGTGCCAGCGCTTTGGACGTAGGGGCGTACAATGAGCAGTTCTTC. The full variable domain, with the rest looked up from reference TRBV9 and TRBJ2-1, is DSGVTQTPKHLITATGQRVTLRCSPRSGDLSVYWYQQSLDQGLQFLIQYYNGEERAKGNILERFSAQQFPDLHSELNLSSLELGDSALYFCASALDVGAYNEQFFGPGTRLTVL.

This chain joins TRBV7-2 and TRBJ2-2; a possible D gene is TRBD2 (7 bases). The germline V gene encodes CDR1 SGHTA and CDR2 FQGNSA. Trimming pared 5 bases from V and 1 base from J, leaving 11 bases between. The CDR3 covers 15 residues. This chain's CDR3 is CASSTGGRNTGELFF. Written as DNA, the CDR3 is TGTGCCAGCAGCACGGGGGGCAGGAACACCGGGGAGCTGTTTTTT. Together with reference TRBV7-2 and TRBJ2-2, the CDR3 gives the full variable domain: GAGVSQSPSNKVTEKGKDVELRCDPISGHTALYWYRQSLGQGLEFLIYFQGNSAPDKSGLPSDRFSAERTGGSVSTLTIQRTQQEDSAVYLCASSTGGRNTGELFFGEGSRLTVL.

This rearrangement joins TRBV11-2 to TRBJ1-6; no definite D call. This CDR3 region has 16 residues. From germline, CDR1 is SGHAT and CDR2 FQNNGV. V lost 2 bases, J lost 5 bases, and 13 bases lay in between. CDR3 region: CASSLFARRDNSPLHF. In DNA form, the CDR3 reads TGTGCCAGCAGCTTATTCGCGCGGCGAGATAATTCACCCCTCCACTTT. Combining the CDR3 with reference TRBV11-2 and TRBJ1-6 gives the whole variable domain EAGVAQSPRYKIIEKRQSVAFWCNPISGHATLYWYQQILGQGPKLLIQFQNNGVVDDSQLPKDRFSAERLKGVDSTLKIQPAKLEDSAVYLCASSLFARRDNSPLHFGNGTRLTVT.

The CDR3 nucleotides read TGCGCCAGCAGCTTGGGTCAGACAGTGACTTCGGATGGCTACACCTTC. As protein: CASSLGQTVTSDGYTF. This chain uses TRBV5-1 with TRBJ1-2; D may be TRBD1 (5 bases). Germline V lookup: CDR1 SGHRS, CDR2 YFSETQ. This CDR3 is 16 amino acids long. Trimming left V 0 bases short and J 6 bases short, with 18 bases between.

For the CDR3, the DNA is TGTGCCTGGAGTGCGGGGGGCCCAAGCTCCTACAATGAGCAGTTCTTC. It yields the protein CAWSAGGPSSYNEQFF. This chain connects TRBV30 to TRBJ2-1, with TRBD2 as a possible D gene (7 bases). Trimming shortened V by 1 base and J by 0 bases, and 13 bases separated the two germline ends. In germline, CDR1 is GTSNPN, CDR2 SVGIG (reference sequence). The CDR3 runs 16 residues.